These 26 T cell receptor beta chains originate from one sample sequenced in a study of shared clonotypes between healthy human individuals. In the naive CD8 group, cells lacked CD45RO and were positively selected for CCR7, so terminally differentiated effector memory CD45RA+ cells were left out. TCRdb's table, derived via immunoSEQ multiplex PCR, lists solely in-frame clones and lacks some. Of about 2.1 million clones listed, about 92% are singletons. Source material: naive CD8+ T cells from PBMCs. These receptors originate from a man younger than 35 in good health. Some clones in this sample may be carry-over from other donors' samples.

V and J are TRBV7-8 and TRBJ1-4; 9 bases line up with TRBD1. V lost 4 bases and J lost 4; bases outside the gene matches: 7. In germline, CDR1 is SGHVS, CDR2 FQNEAQ. The CDR3 is 16 residues long. The CDR3 nucleotides are TGTGCCAGCAGCTCAGAAAGACAGGGGGGTAATGAAAAACTGTTTTTT. It translates to CASSSERQGGNEKLFF. Using reference TRBV7-8 and TRBJ1-4 for the parts outside the CDR3, the full variable domain is GAGVSQSPRYKVAKRGQDVALRCDPISGHVSLFWYQQALGQGPEFLTYFQNEAQLDKSGLPSDRFFAERPEGSVSTLKIQRTQQEDSAVYLCASSSERQGGNEKLFFGSGTQLSVL.

This clone appeared a single time. Other DNA sequences from this sample encode an identical CDR3 as well. V is TRBV7-9 and J is TRBJ1-2; 9 bases map to TRBD1. Germline lookup yields CDR1 SEHNR and CDR2 FQNEAQ (reference sequence). CDR3 length: 15 residues. The junction had 4 bases not matched to a gene; V was cut back by 3 bases and J by 2 bases. CDR3 DNA: TGTGCCAGCAGCTTGGGGACAGGGTCGAACTATGGCTACACCTTC. Translation: CASSLGTGSNYGYTF.

This chain links TRBV6-1 with TRBJ2-6; possible D gene TRBD2, 6 bases. Germline-derived CDR1 and CDR2 are MNHNS and SASEGT. This CDR3 spans 16 amino acids. V was cut by 2 bases and J by 10 bases, with 18 bases left in between. In nucleotides, the CDR3 is TGTGCCAGCAGTGAATGGGACCGGGACTCTTCGAACGTCCTGACTTTC. Its protein product is CASSEWDRDSSNVLTF.

This chain links TRBV7-8 with TRBJ2-7; a weak D match, TRBD2 (6 bases). This CDR3 is 15 amino acids long. The germline V and J ends were trimmed by 1 base and 0 bases, with 10 bases remaining between them. Germline V lookup: CDR1 SGHVS, CDR2 FQNEAQ. The CDR3 spells CASSLVGGISYEQYF. The CDR3 nucleotides read TGTGCCAGCAGCTTAGTCGGCGGGATCTCCTACGAGCAGTACTTC.

A single count supports this clone. This chain uses TRBV7-6 with TRBJ2-7; 7 bases fit TRBD1. This CDR3 contains 14 residues. Germline V gene sequence: CDR1 SGHVS, CDR2 FNYEAQ. The V and J ends lost 5 bases and 6 bases, in that order; junction bases with no gene match: 10. The chain's CDR3 is CASSLPAAGGEQYF. In DNA, the CDR3 is TGTGCCAGCAGCCTACCCGCGGCAGGGGGCGAGCAGTACTTC.

The chain couples TRBV27 to TRBJ2-3; D not resolved. CDR3 length: 14 residues. V was clipped by 2 bases and J by 0 bases, with 6 bases between them. CDR1 and CDR2 from the germline V gene are MNHEY and SMNVEV (reference sequence). CDR3 sequence: CASSLDGSTDTQYF. Written as DNA, the CDR3 is TGTGCCAGCAGTTTAGATGGAAGCACAGATACGCAGTATTTT.

The rearrangement links TRBV7-9 to TRBJ2-7, with TRBD2 as a possible D gene (6 bases). CDR3 length: 13 residues. Trimming left V 8 bases short and J 2 bases short, with 13 bases between. CDR1 and CDR2 from the germline V gene are SEHNR and FQNEAQ (reference sequence). CDR3 coding DNA: TGTGCCAGCGGGGACTTAAACACCTACGAGCAGTACTTC. As protein: CASGDLNTYEQYF.

Only one count was recorded for this clone. Other DNA sequences from this sample encode an identical CDR3 as well. This rearrangement joins TRBV6-5 to TRBJ2-1; 8 bases match TRBD2. The CDR3 loop spans 15 amino acids. The V and J ends lost 5 bases and 4 bases, in that order; junction bases with no gene match: 7. Germline V CDR1 and CDR2: MNHEY, SVGAGI. As DNA, the CDR3 is TGTGCCAGCAGTCCTCTAGCGGGCGGTTACAATGAGCAGTTCTTC. Protein: CASSPLAGGYNEQFF.

In the case of this clone: The same CDR3 can be traced to other DNA sequences in this sample. The rearrangement uses TRBV5-6 and TRBJ2-3; no clear D. Germline V CDR1 and CDR2: SGHDT, YYEEEE. Trimming took off 2 bases at V and 0 bases at J, with 1 base between the two ends. The CDR3 sequence is 12 residues long. CDR3 loop: CASSFSTDTQYF. The CDR3 DNA follows: TGTGCCAGCAGCTTCAGCACAGATACGCAGTATTTT.

This chain connects TRBV4-2 to TRBJ2-1; the D gene is possibly TRBD2 (6 bases). V lost 4 bases, J lost 8 bases, and 9 bases lay in between. This CDR3 comprises 12 residues. CDR1 is LGHNA and CDR2 is YNFKEQ in the germline V gene. CDR3 DNA sequence: TGTGCCAGCAGCCTCATAGCGGATGAGCAGTTCTTC. This codes for CASSLIADEQFF.

Comment on this clone: Other nucleotide sequences in the sample specify the same CDR3. The CDR3 sequence: CATSRGGGFQETQYF. CDR3 in DNA: TGTGCCACCAGCAGAGGCGGGGGGTTCCAAGAGACCCAGTACTTC. V is TRBV15 and J is TRBJ2-5, with TRBD2 matching 8 bases. J gave up 1 base and V 1 base, and 2 bases lay outside the gene matches. This CDR3 contains 15 residues. Germline loops: CDR1 LNHNV, CDR2 YYDKDF (reference sequence).

This clone was recorded only once. This sequence joins TRBV27 and TRBJ2-7, with D possibly being TRBD2 (6 bases). The CDR3 is made up of 15 amino acids. The V end lost 3 bases, the J end lost 0 bases, and 12 bases lay between the germline ends. Germline lookup yields CDR1 MNHEY and CDR2 SMNVEV (reference sequence). CDR3 nucleotide sequence: TGTGCCAGCAGTTTCTACCGTAGCGGCTCCTACGAGCAGTACTTC. Its translation: CASSFYRSGSYEQYF.

This chain uses TRBV9 with TRBJ2-5, with 9 bases aligning to TRBD2. This CDR3 has 13 residues. Germline V gene sequence: CDR1 SGDLS, CDR2 YYNGEE. V gave up 3 bases and J gave up 4 bases; unmatched junction bases: 1. In DNA form, the CDR3 reads TGTGCCAGCAGCGCGACTAGCGGAGAGACCCAGTACTTC. The encoded protein is CASSATSGETQYF.

CDR3 DNA: TGTGCCAGCTCCGGATCGGCTAGCGGCGGCGGGCATCCAGATACGCAGTATTTT. The encoded protein is CASSGSASGGGHPDTQYF. This chain joins TRBV18 and TRBJ2-3; 7 nucleotides match TRBD2. CDR1 KGHSH and CDR2 LQKENI come from the germline V gene. CDR3 length: 18 amino acids. V shed 6 bases, J shed 4 bases, and the junction held 19 bases outside the gene matches.

The rearrangement links TRBV7-9 to TRBJ2-1; 11 nucleotides align to TRBD2. The CDR3 length is 15 residues. Germline CDR1 is SEHNR and CDR2 is FQNEAQ (reference sequence). After removal of 5 bases from V and 3 bases from J, the junction contained 3 bases not matched to a gene. In DNA form, the CDR3 reads TGTGCCAGCAGCATCGGGACTAGCGGCTACAATGAGCAGTTCTTC. This gives the protein CASSIGTSGYNEQFF.

About this clone: Other DNA sequences in this specimen translate into the identical CDR3. The rearrangement uses TRBV27 and TRBJ2-1; D perhaps matches TRBD2 (5 bases). The V and J ends lost 3 bases and 9 bases respectively, with 12 bases between them. The germline gives CDR1 MNHEY, CDR2 SMNVEV (reference sequence). This CDR3 has 13 amino acids. DNA of the CDR3: TGTGCCAGCAGTTTCGGGCTAGCAGGTGAGCAGTTCTTC. It codes for CASSFGLAGEQFF.

The J gene is TRBJ2-4, the V gene TRBV10-1; perhaps D is TRBD1 or TRBD2 (5 bases each). Trimming removed 10 bases at V and 2 bases at J, with 21 bases between. The CDR3 is 16 amino acids. Germline lookup yields CDR1 WNHNN and CDR2 SYGVQD (reference sequence). The CDR3, as DNA: TGCGCCACCGGGCAAGGGGCGGGTGGGCCCAAAAACATTCAGTACTTC. Amino acids: CATGQGAGGPKNIQYF.

The CDR3 DNA reads as TGTGCCAGTAGTCCGGGGACTAGCGGACACAATGAGCAGTTCTTC. Its protein product is CASSPGTSGHNEQFF. The chain carries TRBV19 and TRBJ2-1; 11 bases map to TRBD2. This CDR3 spans 15 amino acids. V lost 5 bases, J lost 5 bases, and 5 bases stayed unmatched. Germline CDR1 and CDR2: LNHDA and SQIVND (reference sequence).

As for this clone: The identical CDR3 is also encoded by other nucleotide sequences in the sample. The chain is built from TRBV5-1 and TRBJ2-7; D is perhaps TRBD2 (6 bases). V dropped 1 base and J dropped 1 base, with 9 bases sitting between them. Per the germline V gene, CDR1 is SGHRS and CDR2 is YFSETQ. This CDR3 is built from 14 residues. The CDR3 sequence is CASSLSGTSYEQYF. CDR3 DNA: TGCGCCAGCAGCTTGTCGGGGACTTCCTACGAGCAGTACTTC.

This rearrangement joins TRBV4-3 to TRBJ2-7, with 14 bases lining up with TRBD2. The germline CDR1 and CDR2 sequences are LGHNA and YSLEER. The CDR3 sequence is 14 residues long. Trimming at V came to 6 bases and at J to 7 bases, leaving 5 bases not matched to a gene. In DNA form, the CDR3 reads TGCGCCAGCAGATACGGACTAGCGGGAGGAGAGCAGTACTTC. Translation: CASRYGLAGGEQYF.

CDR3 DNA sequence: TGTGCCAGCACTCCGACAGCATCGAGGGGTGAAAAACTGTTTTTT. Protein product: CASTPTASRGEKLFF. The genes are TRBV6-1 and TRBJ1-4, with D tentatively TRBD1 (5 bases). CDR3 length: 15 residues. Germline values: CDR1 MNHNS, CDR2 SASEGT. Deletions cut 7 bases from V and 7 bases from J, with 19 bases between.

The chain employs TRBV10-2 and TRBJ2-1; maybe TRBD2 (6 bases). Trimming left V 4 bases short and J 10 bases short, with 20 bases between. Germline V gene data show CDR1 as WSHSY and CDR2 as SAAADI. The CDR3 spans 15 residues. The chain's CDR3 is CASSGYGVEGIEQFF. In DNA, the CDR3 is TGCGCCAGCAGTGGGTACGGTGTGGAGGGAATCGAGCAGTTCTTC.

This chain connects TRBV11-2 to TRBJ2-7, with 7 bases fitting TRBD1. CDR3 length: 15 amino acids. The V segment lost 5 bases and the J segment 4 bases; nucleotides outside the gene matches: 11. Germline lookup yields CDR1 SGHAT and CDR2 FQNNGV. The CDR3 DNA sequence: TGTGCCAGCAGCACCAGGGACAGATCGGTTTACGAGCAGTACTTC. Translation gives CASSTRDRSVYEQYF.

As to this clone: This specimen includes other DNA sequences encoding the same CDR3. This chain links TRBV27 with TRBJ1-5; 9 nucleotides line up with TRBD1. Germline CDR1 MNHEY, CDR2 SMNVEV (reference sequence). Germline trimming cut 5 bases from V and 6 bases from J; bases unmatched to any gene: 5. CDR3 length: 14 amino acids. The CDR3 DNA reads as TGTGCCAGCAGTCCGGGACAGGGTTTTCAGCCCCAGCATTTT. Protein product: CASSPGQGFQPQHF.

This clone was detected only once. CDR3 protein: CASTRQEKGAWETQYF. CDR3 DNA sequence: TGCGCCAGCACCCGACAGGAAAAAGGGGCGTGGGAGACCCAGTACTTC. The rearrangement links TRBV4-1 to TRBJ2-5, with D possibly matching TRBD1 (6 bases). CDR3 length: 16 amino acids. Between the trimmed V and J ends, which lost 7 bases and 5 bases, there was a span of 23 bases. Germline V gives CDR1 MGHRA, CDR2 YSYEKL.

The chain carries TRBV7-9 and TRBJ2-1, with 9 bases matching TRBD2. Germline CDR1 SEHNR, CDR2 FQNEAQ (reference sequence). The CDR3 loop spans 15 amino acids. Trimming at V came to 3 bases and at J to 8 bases, leaving 8 bases not matched to a gene. In DNA, the CDR3 is TGTGCCAGCAGCTTCTCTAGCGGGATGATGTATGAGCAGTTCTTC. This codes for CASSFSSGMMYEQFF.